This is a list of T cell receptor beta chains from one sample in a study of cytomegalovirus exposure and HLA in healthy donors. Using immunoSEQ multiplex PCR, the repertoire was profiled, and TCRdb retains in-frame clones only, with some absent. This table has fewer than 250,000 clones, around 82% appearing once. Sequenced sample: PBMCs. These receptors were obtained from a man aged 18 to 30 in good health and CMV-seronegative. CDR3s include the opening cysteine and the closing phenylalanine or tryptophan. Fields, in order: J gene, D gene, clone size, V gene, CDR3 protein. D genes are given only for firm matches. Some rows have no size entry. The others give once, few or many, or a class for an expanded clone.

TRBJ1-5	TRBD1	-	TRBV7-3	CASPPKQGRGGQPQHF
TRBJ2-7	-	-	TRBV6-1	CASVGVASTYEQYF
TRBJ1-4	-	-	TRBV4-1	CASSQLQGTNEKLFF
TRBJ1-4	-	-	TRBV5-6	CASSRDRWNEKLFF
TRBJ2-6	-	-	TRBV7-2	CASDRQSHPGANVLTF
TRBJ2-7	-	-	TRBV30	CAWSVSSYSSYEQYF
TRBJ2-5	TRBD2	-	TRBV5-1	CASSSGLFEETQYF
TRBJ1-6	-	-	TRBV6-5	CASSYGQYNSPLHF
TRBJ1-1	-	-	TRBV5-4	CASSSTQGANTEAFF
TRBJ2-1	-	-	TRBV11-3	CASSLDGVEQFF
TRBJ1-6	TRBD1	-	TRBV6-4	CASSDRTGKGSPLHF
TRBJ1-1	-	-	TRBV18	CASSPPMGRNTEAFF
TRBJ2-1	TRBD2	-	TRBV4-3	CASSQIAGNNEQFF
TRBJ2-5	-	-	TRBV4-3	CASSPTHPETQYF
TRBJ1-2	-	once	TRBV29-1	CSVPTGTSNGYTF
TRBJ1-4	-	-	TRBV5-5	CASSRGRLTATNEKLFF
TRBJ2-2	TRBD1	-	TRBV5-1	CASSPRTGGGVGELFF
TRBJ2-7	-	-	TRBV5-1	CASSFSVSYEQYF
TRBJ1-6	TRBD1	-	TRBV2	CASSRRQGTLENSPLHF
TRBJ2-1	TRBD2	-	TRBV6-5	CASGRTSGSNEQFF
TRBJ2-1	TRBD2	-	TRBV7-2	CASSRNELAGGWKFF
TRBJ1-2	TRBD1	few	TRBV28	CASSPTGGIGYGYTF
TRBJ1-5	-	-	TRBV4-1	CASSLGQINQPQHF
TRBJ2-1	TRBD1	-	TRBV19	CASSTGQKYNEQFF
TRBJ1-2	-	-	TRBV12-5	CASGELRGYTF
TRBJ2-7	TRBD1	once	TRBV5-1	CASSFTQGVNEQYF
TRBJ2-4	-	-	TRBV2	CASSEAGWSHLAKNIQYF
TRBJ2-3	TRBD2	-	TRBV5-4	CASSLGRASTDTQYF
TRBJ1-1	-	-	TRBV15	CATSSRRSDTEAFF
TRBJ2-7	TRBD2	few	TRBV7-2	CASRLTSTGAGGPQYF
TRBJ2-7	-	-	TRBV7-6	CASSPAGRETYEQYF
TRBJ2-7	-	once	TRBV6-5	CASSYEQTPYEQYF
TRBJ2-3	TRBD1	-	TRBV4-1	CASSPPKGDKGAIADTQYF